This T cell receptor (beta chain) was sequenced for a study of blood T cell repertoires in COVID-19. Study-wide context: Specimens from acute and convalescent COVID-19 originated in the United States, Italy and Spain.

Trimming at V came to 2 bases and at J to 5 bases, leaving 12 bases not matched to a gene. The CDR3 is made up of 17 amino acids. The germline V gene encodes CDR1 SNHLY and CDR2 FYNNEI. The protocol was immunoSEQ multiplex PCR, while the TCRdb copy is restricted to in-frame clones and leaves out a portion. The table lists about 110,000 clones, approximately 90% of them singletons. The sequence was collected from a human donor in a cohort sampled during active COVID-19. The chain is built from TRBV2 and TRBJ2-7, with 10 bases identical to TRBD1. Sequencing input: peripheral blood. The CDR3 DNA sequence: TGTGCCAGCAGTGAACCTTACCTCCGGGACAGGGGCCACGAGCAGTACTTC. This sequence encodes CASSEPYLRDRGHEQYF. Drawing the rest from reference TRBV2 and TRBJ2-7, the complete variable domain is EPEVTQTPSHQVTQMGQEVILRCVPISNHLYFYWYRQILGQKVEFLVSFYNNEISEKSEIFDDQFSVERPDGSNFTLKIRSTKLEDSAMYFCASSEPYLRDRGHEQYFGPGTRLTVT.